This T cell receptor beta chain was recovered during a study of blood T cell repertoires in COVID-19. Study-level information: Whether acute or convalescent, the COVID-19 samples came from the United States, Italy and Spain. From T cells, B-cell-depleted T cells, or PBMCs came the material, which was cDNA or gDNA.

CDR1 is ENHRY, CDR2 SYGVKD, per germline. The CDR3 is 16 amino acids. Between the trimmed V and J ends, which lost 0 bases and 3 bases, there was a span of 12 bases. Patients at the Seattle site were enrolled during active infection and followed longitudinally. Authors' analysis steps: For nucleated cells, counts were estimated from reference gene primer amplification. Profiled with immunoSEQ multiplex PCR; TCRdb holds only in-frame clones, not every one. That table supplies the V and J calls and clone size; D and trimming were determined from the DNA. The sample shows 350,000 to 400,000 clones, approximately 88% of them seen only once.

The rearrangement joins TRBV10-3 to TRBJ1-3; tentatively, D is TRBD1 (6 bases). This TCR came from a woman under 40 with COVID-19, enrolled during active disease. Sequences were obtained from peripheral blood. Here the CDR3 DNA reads TGTGCCATCAGTGAGTCTACAGGGCGTTATGGAAACACCATATATTTT. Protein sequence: CAISESTGRYGNTIYF.